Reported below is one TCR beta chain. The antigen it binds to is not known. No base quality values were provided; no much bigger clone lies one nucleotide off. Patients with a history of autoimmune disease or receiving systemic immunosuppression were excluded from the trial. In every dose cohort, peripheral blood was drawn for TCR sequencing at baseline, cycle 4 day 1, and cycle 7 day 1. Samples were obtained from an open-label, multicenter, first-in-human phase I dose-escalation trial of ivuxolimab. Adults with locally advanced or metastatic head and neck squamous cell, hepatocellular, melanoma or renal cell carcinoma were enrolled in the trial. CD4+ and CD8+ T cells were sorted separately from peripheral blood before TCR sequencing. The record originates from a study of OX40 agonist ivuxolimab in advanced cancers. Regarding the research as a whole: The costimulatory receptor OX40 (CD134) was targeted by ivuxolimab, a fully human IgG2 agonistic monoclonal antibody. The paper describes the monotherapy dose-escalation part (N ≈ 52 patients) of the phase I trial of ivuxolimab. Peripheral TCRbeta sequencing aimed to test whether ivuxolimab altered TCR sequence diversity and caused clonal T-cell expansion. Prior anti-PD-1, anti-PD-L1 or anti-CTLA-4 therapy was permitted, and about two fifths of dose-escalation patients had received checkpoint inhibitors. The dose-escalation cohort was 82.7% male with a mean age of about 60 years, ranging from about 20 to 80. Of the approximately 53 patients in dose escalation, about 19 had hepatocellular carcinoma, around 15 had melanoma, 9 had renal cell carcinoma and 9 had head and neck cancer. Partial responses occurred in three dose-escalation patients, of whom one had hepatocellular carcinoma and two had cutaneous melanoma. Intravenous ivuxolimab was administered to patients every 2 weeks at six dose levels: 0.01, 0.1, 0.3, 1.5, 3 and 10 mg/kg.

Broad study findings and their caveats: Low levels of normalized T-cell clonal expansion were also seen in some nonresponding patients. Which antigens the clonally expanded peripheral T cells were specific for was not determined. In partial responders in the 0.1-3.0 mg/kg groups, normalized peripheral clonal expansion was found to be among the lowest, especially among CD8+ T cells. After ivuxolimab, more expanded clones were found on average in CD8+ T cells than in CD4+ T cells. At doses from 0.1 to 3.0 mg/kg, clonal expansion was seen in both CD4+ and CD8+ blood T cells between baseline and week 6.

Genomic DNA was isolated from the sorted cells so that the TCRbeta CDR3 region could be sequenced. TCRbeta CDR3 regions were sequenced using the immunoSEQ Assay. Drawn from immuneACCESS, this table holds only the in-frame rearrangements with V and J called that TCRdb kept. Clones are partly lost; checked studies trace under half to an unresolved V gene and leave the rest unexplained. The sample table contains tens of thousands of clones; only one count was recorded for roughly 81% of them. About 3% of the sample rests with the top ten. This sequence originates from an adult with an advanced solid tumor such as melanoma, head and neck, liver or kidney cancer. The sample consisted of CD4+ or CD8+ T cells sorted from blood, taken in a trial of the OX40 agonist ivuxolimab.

The sequenced DNA: TGTGCCAGTAGTATGGACAGGGGGCAAGATACGCAGTATTTT. Translated, it reads CASSMDRGQDTQYF. The V and J segments used are TRBV19 and TRBJ2-3; 11 bases in between match TRBD1. From cysteine to phenylalanine, the CDR3 is 14 amino acids long. Only CDR3 DNA remains: 42 bases, in frame from the first base. Sequences LNHDA (CDR1) and SQIVND (CDR2) are obtained from the germline V gene (reference sequence). V loses 3 bases at its end and J loses 5 bases; junction bases beyond the gene matches: 1.